These T cell receptor beta chains were read from a single sample in a study of blood T cell repertoires in COVID-19. Repertoires were generated with immunoSEQ multiplex PCR, while TCRdb's copy carries only in-frame clones and drops some. The sample holds approximately 90,000 clones, less than 90% seen once. Sequenced sample: peripheral blood. The receptors come from a woman older than 75 with acute or convalescent COVID-19. Each CDR3 is given with its conserved first and last residue. D genes are given only for firm matches. Clone size, where shown, is once, few, many, or a class for clones that have expanded.

abundance,j_gene,v_gene,d_gene,CDR3nt,CDR3aa
NA,TRBJ1-1,TRBV7-2,NA,TGTGCCAGCAGCTTAGCCGGGTTTCGGGAGGCTTTCTTT,CASSLAGFREAFF
NA,TRBJ1-4,TRBV11-2,NA,TGTGCCAGCAGCTCGTATATGATTGGACAAAAAAAACTGTTTTTT,CASSSYMIGQKKLFF
NA,TRBJ1-5,TRBV5-8,TRBD1,TGTGCCAGCAGCTCCGGGACAGGGGAGACCTTTAGCAATCAGCCCCAGCATTTT,CASSSGTGETFSNQPQHF
once,TRBJ2-5,TRBV11-2,NA,TGTGCCAGCAGTTCCGGTTCGGAGACCCAGTACTTC,CASSSGSETQYF
NA,TRBJ1-1,TRBV7-3,TRBD1,TGTGCCAGCAGCATTACAGGGGGAGGGAACACTGAAGCTTTCTTT,CASSITGGGNTEAFF
NA,TRBJ2-7,TRBV20-1,NA,TGCAGTGCTAGTTCACAGACGAACTACGAGCAGTACTTC,CSASSQTNYEQYF
NA,TRBJ1-5,TRBV6-2/TRBV6-3,NA,TGTGCCAGCAGTTACTCCGGACAGTTATACAATCAGCCCCAGCATTTT,CASSYSGQLYNQPQHF
NA,TRBJ1-2,TRBV24-1,TRBD1,TGTGCCACCAGTGATACCCGGACAGGGAGCTATGGCTACACCTTC,CATSDTRTGSYGYTF
NA,TRBJ2-1,TRBV5-1,NA,TGCGCCAGCAGCTTGGGGGACTCGTACAATGAGCAGTTCTTC,CASSLGDSYNEQFF
NA,TRBJ2-2,TRBV5-1,TRBD1,TGCGCCAGCAGCACGGGGACAGGGGTTGGAACAGGCACCGGGGAGCTGTTTTTT,CASSTGTGVGTGTGELFF